This T cell receptor (beta chain) was obtained from a study of CD8 T cells in Susac syndrome. Germline V gives CDR1 MNHEY, CDR2 SVGAGI. The CDR3 contains 11 residues. The V end was cut by 0 bases, the J end by 7 bases, with 3 bases between. The RNA, 0.5 to 1 ug, was put through reverse transcription using random hexamers. MiXCR, applied by TCRdb to the immunoSEQ multiplex PCR reads, yields one record per CDR3 protein. This sample yields under 200,000 distinct CDR3 sequences, of which around 94% are seen a single time; around 0.15% belongs to the top ten. The chain recombines TRBV6-5 with TRBJ1-1; D is ambiguous. The material sequenced was CD4+ T cells from PBMCs. The clonotype comes from a human donor in good health. The CDR3 sequence: CASSYSGEAFF. Written as DNA, the CDR3 is TGTGCCAGCAGTTACTCTGGTGAAGCTTTCTTT.